This T cell receptor (beta chain) comes out of a study of breast tumors, draining lymph nodes, adjacent tissues. Axillary draining lymph nodes of breast cancer patients supplied the node samples. The CDR3 is made up of 18 amino acids. Germline CDR1 LGHDT, CDR2 YNNKEL (reference sequence). With 4 bases clipped from V and 3 bases from J, the junction kept 13 bases outside the gene matches. MiXCR, applied by TCRdb to the multiplex PCR reads, yields one record per CDR3 protein. The sample carries some 150,000 distinct CDR3 sequences, around 33% recorded once. The sequencing input was axillary lymph node tissue. This clonotype was sampled from a female donor with breast cancer. Some clones in this sample may be carry-over from other donors' samples. The chain has TRBV3-1 and TRBJ2-1; 9 bases align to TRBD1. CDR3 region: CASSPEAGQGSVYNEQFF. The CDR3 coding sequence is TGTGCCAGCAGCCCCGAGGCGGGACAGGGATCCGTCTACAATGAGCAGTTCTTC.